This TCR beta chain was observed in a study of cytomegalovirus exposure and HLA in healthy donors. Study-level points and caveats: Another analysis was done later, and it associated around 17,000 TCR beta sequences with HLA alleles at 0.05 false discovery rate. CMV antigen specificity of a few CMV-associated chains was confirmed in vitro. The number of N-insertions in an Asian-associated ancestry cluster was reportedly below the approximately 700-donor mean in a later analysis.

In the case of this clone: Its cognate antigen is unknown.

This CDR3 spans 13 amino acids. Germline V gene lookup returns CDR1 SGHNT and CDR2 YYREEE (reference sequence). The V and J ends lost 4 bases and 7 bases respectively, with 11 bases between them. This PCR relied on a set of 60 Vbeta primers and 13 Jbeta primers. Sequenced by immunoSEQ multiplex PCR; TCRdb stores in-frame clones only, minus some. The repertoire holds 150,000 to 200,000 clones, around 85% seen once, with about 4.5% in the top ten. The sequenced sample consisted of PBMCs. The sequence was collected from a man in his forties in good health and CMV-seronegative. The chain uses TRBV5-4 and TRBJ2-2; D is possibly TRBD2 (5 bases). The CDR3 region is CASSPGLNGELFF. CDR3 coding DNA: TGTGCCAGCAGCCCGGGGTTGAACGGGGAGCTGTTTTTT.